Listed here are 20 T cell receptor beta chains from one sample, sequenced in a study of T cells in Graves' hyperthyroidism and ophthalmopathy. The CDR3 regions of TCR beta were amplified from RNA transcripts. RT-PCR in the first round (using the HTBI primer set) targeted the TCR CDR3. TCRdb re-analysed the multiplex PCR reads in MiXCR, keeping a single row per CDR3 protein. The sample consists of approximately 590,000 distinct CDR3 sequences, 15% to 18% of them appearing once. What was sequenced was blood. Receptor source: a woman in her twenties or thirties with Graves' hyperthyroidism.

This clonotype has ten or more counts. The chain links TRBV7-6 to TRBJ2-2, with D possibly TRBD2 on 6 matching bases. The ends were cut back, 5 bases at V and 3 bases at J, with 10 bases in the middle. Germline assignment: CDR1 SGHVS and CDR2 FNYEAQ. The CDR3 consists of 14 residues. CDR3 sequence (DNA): TGTGCCAGCAGCGACGGGACTCACACCGGGGAGCTGTTTTTT. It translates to CASSDGTHTGELFF.

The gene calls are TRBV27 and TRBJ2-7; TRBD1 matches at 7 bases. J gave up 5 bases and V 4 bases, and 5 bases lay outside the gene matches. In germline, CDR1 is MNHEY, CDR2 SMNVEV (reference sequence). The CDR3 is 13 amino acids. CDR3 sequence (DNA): TGTGCCAGCAGTTGGACAGGTCCTAACGAGCAGTACTTC. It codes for CASSWTGPNEQYF.

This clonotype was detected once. The CDR3 region is CASSKYRPNTGELFF. In nucleotides, the CDR3 is TGTGCCAGCTCAAAGTACAGGCCTAACACCGGGGAGCTGTTTTTT. This rearrangement joins TRBV18 to TRBJ2-2; D is perhaps TRBD1 (5 bases). Germline CDR1 KGHSH, CDR2 LQKENI. The V end lost 5 bases, the J end lost 2 bases, and 12 bases lay between the germline ends. The CDR3 has 15 residues.

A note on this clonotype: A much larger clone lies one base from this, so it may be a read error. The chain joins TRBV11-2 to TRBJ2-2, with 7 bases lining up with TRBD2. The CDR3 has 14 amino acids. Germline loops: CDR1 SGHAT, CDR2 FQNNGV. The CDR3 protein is CASSRRLATGVLFF. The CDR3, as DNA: TGTGCCAGCAGCCGGAGACTAGCAACCGGGGTGCTGTTTTTT.

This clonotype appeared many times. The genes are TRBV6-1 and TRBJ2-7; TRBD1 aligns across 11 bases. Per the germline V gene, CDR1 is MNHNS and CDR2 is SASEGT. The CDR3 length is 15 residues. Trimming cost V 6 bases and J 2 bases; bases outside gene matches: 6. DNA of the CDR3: TGTGCCAGCAGCTCCGGACAGGGGGCGGCCTACGAGCAGTACTTC. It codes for CASSSGQGAAYEQYF.

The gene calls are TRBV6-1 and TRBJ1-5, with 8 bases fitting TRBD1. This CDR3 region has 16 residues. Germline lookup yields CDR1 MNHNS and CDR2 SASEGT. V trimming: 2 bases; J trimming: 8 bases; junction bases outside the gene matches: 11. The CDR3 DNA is TGTGCCAGCAGTGAAAGGGCAGGGGGCCTGGTGGAGCCCCAGCATTTT. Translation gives CASSERAGGLVEPQHF.

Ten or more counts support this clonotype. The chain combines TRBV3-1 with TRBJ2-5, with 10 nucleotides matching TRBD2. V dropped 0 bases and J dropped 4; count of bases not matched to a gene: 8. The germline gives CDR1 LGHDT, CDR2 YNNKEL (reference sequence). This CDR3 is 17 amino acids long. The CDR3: CASSQDYSASGGETQYF. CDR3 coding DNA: TGTGCCAGCAGCCAAGATTACTCGGCTAGCGGGGGAGAGACCCAGTACTTC.

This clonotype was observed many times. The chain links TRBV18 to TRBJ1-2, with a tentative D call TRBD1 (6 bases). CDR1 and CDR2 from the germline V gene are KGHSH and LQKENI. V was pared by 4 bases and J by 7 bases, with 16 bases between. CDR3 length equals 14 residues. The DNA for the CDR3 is TGTGCCAGCTCACGACAGAACAGGGATCCTGGCTACACCTTC. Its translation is CASSRQNRDPGYTF.

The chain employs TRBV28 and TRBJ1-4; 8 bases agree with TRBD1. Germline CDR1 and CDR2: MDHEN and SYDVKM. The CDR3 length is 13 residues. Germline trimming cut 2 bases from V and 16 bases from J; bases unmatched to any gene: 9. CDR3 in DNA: TGTGCCAGCAGTTTAATGGGGACAGGCGGTACGTTTTTT. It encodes CASSLMGTGGTFF. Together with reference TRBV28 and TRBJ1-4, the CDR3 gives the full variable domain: DVKVTQSSRYLVKRTGEKVFLECVQDMDHENMFWYRQDPGLGLRLIYFSYDVKMKEKGDIPEGYSVSREKKERFSLILESASTNQTSMYLCASSLMGTGGTFFGSGTQLSVL.

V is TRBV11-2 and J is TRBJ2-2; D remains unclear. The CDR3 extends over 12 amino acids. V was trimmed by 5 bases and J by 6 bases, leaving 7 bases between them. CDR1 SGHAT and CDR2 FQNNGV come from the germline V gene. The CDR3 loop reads CASSAGSGELFF. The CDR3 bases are TGTGCCAGCAGCGCTGGATCCGGGGAGCTGTTTTTT.

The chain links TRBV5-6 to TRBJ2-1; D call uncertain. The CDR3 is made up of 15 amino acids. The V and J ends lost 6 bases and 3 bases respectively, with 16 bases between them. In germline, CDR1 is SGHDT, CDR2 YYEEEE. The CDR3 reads CASTPERRSYNEQFF. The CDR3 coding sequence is TGTGCCAGCACCCCAGAGAGGAGAAGCTACAATGAGCAGTTCTTC.

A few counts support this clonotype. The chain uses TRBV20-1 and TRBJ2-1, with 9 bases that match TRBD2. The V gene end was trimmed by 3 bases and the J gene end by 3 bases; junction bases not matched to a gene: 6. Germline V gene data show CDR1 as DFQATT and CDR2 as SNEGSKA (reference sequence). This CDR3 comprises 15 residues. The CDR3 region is CSARKGGRDYNEQFF. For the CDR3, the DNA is TGCAGTGCTAGGAAAGGCGGGAGGGACTACAATGAGCAGTTCTTC.

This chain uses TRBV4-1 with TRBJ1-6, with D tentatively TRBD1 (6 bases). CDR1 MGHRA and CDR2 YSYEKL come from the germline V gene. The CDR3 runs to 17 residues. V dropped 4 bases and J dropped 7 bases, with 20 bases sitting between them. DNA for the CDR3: TGCGCCAGCAGCCGGTCGGACAGCGCGAGGATCAATTCACCCCTCCACTTT. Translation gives CASSRSDSARINSPLHF.

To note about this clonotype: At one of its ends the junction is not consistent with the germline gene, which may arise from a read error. This CDR3 is CASSKRTGLAGFYDEQFF. For the CDR3, the DNA is TGTGCCAGCAGCAAACGAACGGGACTAGCGGGATTCTACGATGAGCAGTTCTTC. The chain uses TRBV11-2 and TRBJ2-1, with 13 bases aligning to TRBD2. Germline values: CDR1 SGHAT, CDR2 FQNNGV. The CDR3 length is 18 residues.

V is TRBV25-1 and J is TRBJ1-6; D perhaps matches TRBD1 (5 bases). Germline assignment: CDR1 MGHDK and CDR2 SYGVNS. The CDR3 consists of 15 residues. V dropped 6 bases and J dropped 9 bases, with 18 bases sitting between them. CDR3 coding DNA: TGTGCCAGCAGGGGGGGATTAGGGGCTGGTTCACCCCTCCACTTT. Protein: CASRGGLGAGSPLHF.

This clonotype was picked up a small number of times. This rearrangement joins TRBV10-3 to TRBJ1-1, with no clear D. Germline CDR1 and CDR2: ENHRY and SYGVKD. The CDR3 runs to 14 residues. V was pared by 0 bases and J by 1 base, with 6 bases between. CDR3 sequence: CAISESDGNTEAFF. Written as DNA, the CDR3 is TGTGCCATCAGTGAGTCCGATGGGAACACTGAAGCTTTCTTT.

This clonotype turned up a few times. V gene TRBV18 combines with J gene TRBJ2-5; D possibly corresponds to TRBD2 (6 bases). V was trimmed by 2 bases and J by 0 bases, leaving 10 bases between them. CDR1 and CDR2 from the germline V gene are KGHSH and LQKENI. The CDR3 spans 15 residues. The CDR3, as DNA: TGTGCCAGCTCACCAAGGCGGGAATACCAAGAGACCCAGTACTTC. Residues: CASSPRREYQETQYF.

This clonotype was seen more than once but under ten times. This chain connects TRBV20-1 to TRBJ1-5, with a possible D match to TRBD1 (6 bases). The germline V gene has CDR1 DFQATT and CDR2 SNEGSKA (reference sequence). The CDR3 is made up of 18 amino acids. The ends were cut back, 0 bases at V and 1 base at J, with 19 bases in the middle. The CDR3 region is CSARELGGEEQSNQPQHF. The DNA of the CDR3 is TGCAGTGCTAGAGAATTGGGGGGCGAGGAGCAAAGCAATCAGCCCCAGCATTTT.

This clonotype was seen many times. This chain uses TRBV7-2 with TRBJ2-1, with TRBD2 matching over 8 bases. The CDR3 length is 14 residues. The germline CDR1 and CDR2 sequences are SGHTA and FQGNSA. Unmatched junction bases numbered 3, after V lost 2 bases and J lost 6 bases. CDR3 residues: CASSLRLAGNEQFF. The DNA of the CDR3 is TGTGCCAGCAGCTTAAGGCTAGCGGGCAATGAGCAGTTCTTC.

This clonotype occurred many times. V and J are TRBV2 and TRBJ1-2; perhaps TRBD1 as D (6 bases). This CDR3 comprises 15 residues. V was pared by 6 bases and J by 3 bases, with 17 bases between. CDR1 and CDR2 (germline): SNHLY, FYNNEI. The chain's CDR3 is CASRPLVGAHYGYTF. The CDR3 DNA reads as TGTGCCAGCAGGCCCCTTGTGGGGGCGCACTATGGCTACACCTTC.